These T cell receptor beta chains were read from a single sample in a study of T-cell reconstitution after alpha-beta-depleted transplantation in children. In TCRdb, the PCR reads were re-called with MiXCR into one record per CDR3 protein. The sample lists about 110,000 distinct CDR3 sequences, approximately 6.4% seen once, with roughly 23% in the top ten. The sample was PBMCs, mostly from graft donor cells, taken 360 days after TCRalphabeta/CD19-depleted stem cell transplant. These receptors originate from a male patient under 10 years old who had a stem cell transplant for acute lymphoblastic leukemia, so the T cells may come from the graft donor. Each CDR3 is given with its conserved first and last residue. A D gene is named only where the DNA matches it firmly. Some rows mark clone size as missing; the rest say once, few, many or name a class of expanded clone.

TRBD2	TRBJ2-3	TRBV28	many	CASSLRGRVTPTDTQYF	TGTGCCAGCAGTTTGCGTGGGAGGGTTACCCCCACAGATACGCAGTATTTT
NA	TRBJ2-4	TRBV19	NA	CASSCPGDIQYF	TGTGCCAGTAGTTGTCCGGGGGACATTCAGTACTTC
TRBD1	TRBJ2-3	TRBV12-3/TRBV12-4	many	CASSPQPGGGLDTQYF	TGTGCCAGCAGTCCACAACCAGGGGGCGGGTTGGATACGCAGTATTTT
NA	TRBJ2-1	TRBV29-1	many	CSVRTPSYNEQFF	TGCAGCGTCCGGACACCATCCTACAATGAGCAGTTCTTC
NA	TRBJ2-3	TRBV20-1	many	CSARVPWGSSTDTQYF	TGCAGTGCTAGAGTCCCTTGGGGGAGTAGCACAGATACGCAGTATTTT
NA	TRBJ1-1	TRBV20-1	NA	CSARREGPSTEAFF	TGCAGTGCTAGAAGGGAGGGGCCCTCCACTGAAGCTTTCTTT
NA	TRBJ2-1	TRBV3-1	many	CASSRPGPPYNEQFF	TGTGCCAGCAGCCGACCGGGGCCTCCCTACAATGAGCAGTTCTTC
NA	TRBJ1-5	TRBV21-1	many	CASSKYRSNQPQHF	TGTGCCAGCAGCAAATATCGTAGCAATCAGCCCCAGCATTTT
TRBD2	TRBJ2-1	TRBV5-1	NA	CASSFERPRVKRGPYNEQFF	TGCGCCAGCAGCTTCGAGAGACCGAGGGTCAAGCGGGGGCCTTACAATGAGCAGTTCTTC
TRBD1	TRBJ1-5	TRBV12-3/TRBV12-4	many	CASSLRQGYQPQHF	TGTGCCAGCAGTTTGAGACAGGGGTATCAGCCCCAGCATTTT
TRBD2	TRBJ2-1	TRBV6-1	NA	CASSPTGLAGFNEQFF	TGTGCCAGCAGTCCGACGGGACTAGCGGGATTCAATGAGCAGTTCTTC
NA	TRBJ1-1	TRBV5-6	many	CASSLAFREETEAFF	TGTGCCAGCAGCTTGGCCTTCAGGGAGGAGACTGAAGCTTTCTTT
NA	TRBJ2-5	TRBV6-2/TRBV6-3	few	CASGSDYSQETQYF	TGTGCCAGCGGGTCGGACTACTCCCAAGAGACCCAGTACTTC
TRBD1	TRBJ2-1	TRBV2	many	CASPEGTGVKYNEQFF	TGTGCCAGCCCAGAAGGTACAGGGGTAAAGTACAATGAGCAGTTCTTC
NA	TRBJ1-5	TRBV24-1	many	CATSDLGRNQPQHF	TGTGCCACCAGTGATTTGGGCCGCAATCAGCCCCAGCATTTT